A selection of T cell receptor beta chains follows, all from one sample in a study of vaccination and CD4 T cells after COVID-19. Their antigens remain unidentified. MiXCR, applied by TCRdb to the PCR reads, yields one record per CDR3 protein. The sample contains roughly 15,000 distinct CDR3 sequences, around 47% of which appear only once. Material: CD4+ T cells from blood, cultured in vitro, obtained about 7 months after SARS-CoV-2 vaccination. These receptors were collected from a human donor who had recovered from COVID-19. CDR3s include the opening cysteine and the closing phenylalanine or tryptophan. The D gene is left open where the match is weak. The size entry is marked missing in some rows and otherwise reads once, few, many or a size class.

TRBV28	TRBJ2-3	15	-	-	CASSSPGTGPDTQYF	TGTGCCAGCAGTTCGCCCGGGACTGGGCCCGATACGCAGTATTTT
TRBV4-1	TRBJ2-5	14	-	-	CASSQGGLQETQYF	TGCGCCAGCAGCCAAGGGGGTTTGCAAGAGACCCAGTACTTC
TRBV7-2	TRBJ2-7	13	few	-	CASSLQGGREQYF	TGTGCCAGCAGCTTACAGGGGGGGCGCGAGCAGTACTTC
TRBV7-2	TRBJ2-2	14	-	TRBD1	CASSLVLQGGELFF	TGTGCCAGCAGCTTAGTTTTACAGGGGGGGGAGCTGTTTTTT
TRBV7-3	TRBJ2-1	17	-	-	CASSSTSGPSLSNEQFF	TGTGCCAGCAGCTCCACCTCCGGGCCCAGCCTCTCCAATGAGCAGTTCTTC
TRBV10-3	TRBJ2-7	12	-	-	CAISESRYEQYF	TGTGCCATCAGTGAGTCGCGTTACGAGCAGTACTTC
TRBV6-1	TRBJ2-1	16	-	-	CASSERLGTSYNEQFF	TGTGCCAGCAGTGAAAGGTTAGGGACCTCCTACAATGAGCAGTTCTTC
TRBV19	TRBJ1-2	13	-	-	CASSIDRSYGYTF	TGTGCCAGTAGTATCGACAGATCTTATGGCTACACCTTC
TRBV20-1	TRBJ2-7	14	-	-	CSARPTGGLGEQYF	TGCAGTGCTAGACCTACCGGGGGCTTGGGCGAGCAGTACTTC
TRBV21-1	TRBJ2-7	17	few	-	CASSNWVCGVGTYEQYF	TGTGCCAGCAGCAATTGGGTGTGTGGGGTCGGGACCTACGAGCAGTACTTC
TRBV27	TRBJ1-1	15	-	-	CASSFMGRSFAEAFF	TGTGCCAGCAGTTTTATGGGCAGGTCGTTCGCTGAAGCTTTCTTT
TRBV10-3	TRBJ1-2	14	-	-	CAISEWAEDYGYTF	TGTGCCATCAGTGAGTGGGCGGAAGACTATGGCTACACCTTC
TRBV7-8	TRBJ1-1	13	-	-	CASSFGEYTEAFF	TGTGCCAGCAGCTTTGGGGAGTACACTGAAGCTTTCTTT
TRBV7-2	TRBJ2-3	13	few	-	CAGRRGSTDTQYF	TGTGCCGGAAGACGAGGGAGCACAGATACGCAGTATTTT
TRBV7-2	TRBJ1-2	12	-	-	CASSRFGYGYTF	TGTGCCAGCAGCCGGTTTGGCTATGGCTACACCTTC
TRBV20-1	TRBJ2-3	14	-	TRBD2	CSARRSGVTDTQYF	TGCAGTGCTAGGAGGAGCGGGGTCACAGATACGCAGTATTTT
TRBV7-9	TRBJ2-3	12	-	-	CASSQEGNTQYF	TGTGCCAGCAGCCAAGAAGGGAATACGCAGTATTTT
TRBV7-3	TRBJ2-5	14	-	-	CASSLRGPGETQYF	TGTGCCAGCAGCTTACGAGGGCCGGGGGAGACCCAGTACTTC
TRBV7-6	TRBJ2-3	16	-	-	CASSSGAVTSTDTQYF	TGTGCCAGCAGCTCAGGAGCTGTAACTAGCACAGATACGCAGTATTTT
TRBV20-1	TRBJ2-7	13	-	-	CSARRGRIYEQYF	TGCAGTGCTCGGAGAGGGCGTATTTACGAGCAGTACTTC
TRBV27	TRBJ1-6	14	-	-	CASSMGGVNSPLHF	TGTGCCAGCAGTATGGGTGGAGTAAATTCACCCCTCCACTTT
TRBV2	TRBJ2-7	11	few	-	CASSEYDEQYF	TGTGCCAGCAGTGAATATGACGAGCAGTACTTC
TRBV11-2	TRBJ1-2	13	-	-	CASSQGLNYGYTF	TGTGCCAGCAGTCAGGGGCTTAACTATGGCTACACCTTC
TRBV20-1	TRBJ2-4	19	few	TRBD1	CSARRRGTGGTLAKNIQYF	TGCAGTGCTAGGCGACGCGGGACAGGGGGGACCCTAGCCAAAAACATTCAGTACTTC
TRBV24-1	TRBJ2-3	15	once	-	CATSDPGYGTDTQYF	TGTGCCACCAGTGATCCAGGGTACGGCACAGATACGCAGTATTTT
TRBV5-4	TRBJ1-2	14	-	TRBD1	CASSYTGGGYGYTF	TGTGCCAGCAGCTACACAGGGGGAGGCTATGGCTACACCTTC
TRBV7-3	TRBJ2-5	13	-	-	CASSFAGEETQYF	TGTGCCAGCAGCTTTGCAGGGGAAGAGACCCAGTACTTC
TRBV27	TRBJ1-1	14	-	TRBD1	CASSLSTGGTEAFF	TGTGCCAGCAGTTTATCGACAGGGGGCACTGAAGCTTTCTTT
TRBV19	TRBJ1-6	13	-	-	CASAIGLASPLHF	TGTGCCAGTGCGATCGGGTTAGCTTCACCCCTCCACTTT
TRBV20-1	TRBJ1-2	13	medium-sized	-	CSARARAPYGYTF	TGCAGTGCTAGAGCCAGGGCTCCCTATGGCTACACCTTC
TRBV7-8	TRBJ2-2	13	-	-	CASSLQYTGELFF	TGTGCCAGCAGCTTACAGTACACCGGGGAGCTGTTTTTT
TRBV15	TRBJ2-5	17	-	-	CATSRDLAGTTIETQYF	TGTGCCACCAGCAGAGATTTGGCGGGAACTACGATAGAGACCCAGTACTTC
TRBV24-1	TRBJ1-5	16	-	TRBD1	CATSDRAADSNQPQHF	TGTGCCACCTCGGACAGGGCAGCGGATAGCAATCAGCCCCAGCATTTT
TRBV7-3	TRBJ2-1	13	few	-	CASSLGADNEQFF	TGTGCCAGCAGCTTAGGGGCCGACAATGAGCAGTTCTTC
TRBV6-1	TRBJ2-5	12	-	-	CASRSPGETQYF	TGTGCCAGCAGAAGTCCCGGGGAGACCCAGTACTTC
TRBV19	TRBJ1-5	13	-	-	CASSRELDSYQHF	TGTGCCAGTAGCCGCGAACTAGACAGTTACCAGCATTTT
TRBV6-2/TRBV6-3	TRBJ2-5	15	few	TRBD2	CASSLAGEGEETQYF	TGTGCCAGCAGTTTAGCGGGAGAGGGTGAAGAGACCCAGTACTTC
TRBV7-2	TRBJ2-7	14	-	-	CASSPQRGSYEQYF	TGTGCCAGCAGCCCCCAACGGGGGTCCTACGAGCAGTACTTC
TRBV7-2	TRBJ2-7	13	few	-	CASSLNPLDEQYF	TGTGCCAGCAGCCTAAACCCTCTAGACGAGCAGTACTTC
TRBV20-1	TRBJ2-7	14	-	TRBD1	CSAERGDRGYEQYF	TGCAGTGCGGAGAGGGGGGACAGGGGTTACGAGCAGTACTTC
TRBV7-8	TRBJ1-2	15	-	TRBD1	CASSLVGTGGYGYTF	TGTGCCAGCAGCTTAGTAGGGACAGGCGGGTATGGCTACACCTTC
TRBV11-3	TRBJ2-5	17	-	TRBD2	CASSFRGGGRGQETQYF	TGTGCCAGCAGCTTCAGGGGTGGCGGGAGGGGGCAAGAGACCCAGTACTTC
TRBV5-5	TRBJ2-5	17	-	TRBD2	CASRPYTQAGGMETQYF	TGTGCCAGCAGGCCTTACACCCAGGCGGGGGGCATGGAGACCCAGTACTTC
TRBV19	TRBJ2-1	13	-	-	CASSVSSETMQFF	TGTGCCAGTAGTGTTTCTTCTGAGACAATGCAGTTCTTC
TRBV20-1	TRBJ2-1	13	few	-	CSARGGFYNEQFF	TGCAGTGCTAGAGGTGGGTTCTACAATGAGCAGTTCTTC
TRBV4-2	TRBJ1-1	15	-	TRBD1	CASSQEWDSALRAFF	TGTGCCAGCAGCCAAGAGTGGGACAGCGCACTGAGAGCTTTCTTT
TRBV7-2	TRBJ2-7	15	-	-	CASSLRMGSTYEQYF	TGTGCCAGCAGCTTACGTATGGGCAGCACCTACGAGCAGTACTTC
TRBV24-1	TRBJ2-3	13	-	-	CATSEPGTDTQYF	TGTGCCACCAGTGAGCCAGGCACAGATACGCAGTATTTT
TRBV7-9	TRBJ2-1	15	-	TRBD2	CASSLRGGPRHEQFF	TGTGCCAGCAGCCTCCGCGGGGGGCCGAGGCATGAGCAGTTCTTC
TRBV20-1	TRBJ1-6	17	-	TRBD1	CSALPPPGQGGSSPLHF	TGCAGTGCTCTCCCCCCCCCCGGACAGGGCGGCAGTTCACCCCTCCACTTT
TRBV7-6	TRBJ2-1	15	medium-sized	-	CASSSQVNSYNEQFF	TGTGCCAGCAGCTCGCAGGTAAACTCCTACAATGAGCAGTTCTTC
TRBV7-6	TRBJ2-3	15	few	-	CASSWTSSSTDTQYF	TGTGCCAGCAGCTGGACAAGCTCTAGCACAGATACGCAGTATTTT
TRBV2	TRBJ1-1	13	few	-	CATVRAVNTEAFF	TGTGCCACCGTCCGAGCCGTGAACACTGAAGCTTTCTTT